Listed here are 15 T cell receptor beta chains from one sample, sequenced in a study of multiple sclerosis patients with progressive multifocal leukoencephalopathy. Data came from immunoSEQ multiplex PCR; TCRdb stores just in-frame clones and leaves some out. Among under 40,000 clones listed, about 92% were seen once. Documented time point: before natalizumab initiation. Input material: PBMCs. These receptors were taken from a man aged 25-45 years with multiple sclerosis.

V and J are TRBV30 and TRBJ1-1; tentatively, D is TRBD1 (6 bases). With 2 bases removed from V and 0 bases from J, the gap between germline ends came to 13 bases. This CDR3 spans 15 amino acids. Germline lookup yields CDR1 GTSNPN and CDR2 SVGIG (reference sequence). CDR3 in DNA: TGTGCCTGGAGTTCCCCGACAGGCTTGAACACTGAAGCTTTCTTT. It is translated as CAWSSPTGLNTEAFF. The full variable domain, completed using reference TRBV30 and TRBJ1-1, is SQTIHQWPATLVQPVGSPLSLECTVEGTSNPNLYWYRQAAGRGLQLLFYSVGIGQISSEVPQNLSASRPQDRQFILSSKKLLLSDSGFYLCAWSSPTGLNTEAFFGQGTRLTVV.

The V and J genes are TRBV5-5 and TRBJ2-7; D is ambiguous. Germline V gives CDR1 SGHKS, CDR2 YYEKEE (reference sequence). V shed 0 bases and J shed 6 bases, with 7 bases lying between them. The CDR3 runs to 12 residues. The CDR3 DNA sequence: TGTGCCAGCAGCTTGGTGGGATCCGAGCAGTACTTC. Amino acids: CASSLVGSEQYF. Variable domain in full (rest from reference TRBV5-5 and TRBJ2-7): DAGVTQSPTHLIKTRGQQVTLRCSPISGHKSVSWYQQVLGQGPQFIFQYYEKEERGRGNFPDRFSARQFPNYSSELNVNALLLGDSALYLCASSLVGSEQYFGPGTRLTVT.

The CDR3 reads CASSYGTDTQYF. The DNA of the CDR3 is TGTGCCAGCAGTTACGGCACAGATACGCAGTATTTT. The chain uses TRBV27 and TRBJ2-3, with D unclear. Per the germline V gene, CDR1 is MNHEY and CDR2 is SMNVEV (reference sequence). V gave up 4 bases and J gave up 1 base, with 3 bases separating them. The CDR3 extends over 12 amino acids.

This clone appeared once. The rearrangement links TRBV5-4 to TRBJ1-1; D is ambiguous. The germline V gene has CDR1 SGHNT and CDR2 YYREEE (reference sequence). CDR3 length: 13 amino acids. The V end lost 0 bases, the J end lost 5 bases, and 8 bases lay between the germline ends. The CDR3 DNA reads TGTGCCAGCAGCTTGGAAGGGCGAACTGAAGCTTTCTTT. It codes for CASSLEGRTEAFF.

The chain couples TRBV2 to TRBJ1-5, with a weak D call TRBD1 (5 bases). CDR1 is SNHLY and CDR2 is FYNNEI in the germline V gene. The CDR3 has 14 amino acids. This chain's CDR3 is CASGTTGSNQPQHF. Written as DNA, the CDR3 is TGTGCTAGCGGAACTACAGGTAGCAATCAGCCCCAGCATTTT.

The chain couples TRBV7-9 to TRBJ2-1, with D maybe TRBD2 (5 bases). From germline, CDR1 is SEHNR and CDR2 FQNEAQ (reference sequence). CDR3 length: 12 amino acids. V was shortened by 0 bases and J by 8 bases, with 5 bases between the two germline ends. The CDR3 sequence: CASSLARDEQFF. The CDR3 DNA sequence: TGTGCCAGCAGCTTAGCGCGGGATGAGCAGTTCTTC. The full variable domain, with the rest looked up from reference TRBV7-9 and TRBJ2-1, is DTGVSQNPRHKITKRGQNVTFRCDPISEHNRLYWYRQTLGQGPEFLTYFQNEAQLEKSRLLSDRFSAERPKGSFSTLEIQRTEQGDSAMYLCASSLARDEQFFGPGTRLTVL.

This clone was counted a few times. The genes are TRBV6-4 and TRBJ2-5; TRBD2 matches at 14 bases. The CDR3 has 16 residues. CDR1 and CDR2 from the germline V gene are MRHNA and SNTAGT. With 3 bases clipped from V and 4 bases from J, the junction kept 4 bases outside the gene matches. CDR3 amino acids: CASSETGTSGRETQYF. CDR3 bases: TGTGCCAGCAGTGAAACTGGGACTAGCGGGAGAGAGACCCAGTACTTC.

This clone was seen once. The chain employs TRBV11-3 and TRBJ2-1; D may be TRBD1 (8 bases). V dropped 4 bases and J dropped 9 bases, with 19 bases sitting between them. Germline V gene lookup returns CDR1 SGHNT and CDR2 YENEEA. The CDR3 sequence is 15 residues long. CDR3 protein: CASSSLQGGYGEQFF. In DNA, the CDR3 is TGTGCCAGCAGCTCGTTACAGGGGGGGTACGGTGAGCAGTTCTTC.

This chain uses TRBV19 with TRBJ1-5; TRBD1 agrees at 7 bases. This CDR3 is built from 14 residues. CDR1 and CDR2 (germline): LNHDA, SQIVND (reference sequence). Trimming took 7 bases from V and 2 from J; bases not matched to a gene: 5. The CDR3 loop is CASNTGQGNQPQHF. CDR3 DNA sequence: TGTGCCAGTAACACCGGACAGGGCAATCAGCCCCAGCATTTT.

The sample holds one count of this clone. The chain recombines TRBV7-9 with TRBJ2-2; TRBD2 matches 13 bases. Germline V gives CDR1 SEHNR, CDR2 FQNEAQ (reference sequence). Trimming at V came to 5 bases and at J to 7 bases, leaving 4 bases not matched to a gene. The CDR3 has 15 amino acids. The CDR3 loop is CASSGLAGVGGELFF. The DNA for the CDR3 is TGTGCCAGCAGCGGACTAGCGGGAGTGGGCGGGGAGCTGTTTTTT.

This clone has only one observation. CDR3 in amino acids: CASSAGGAYTGELFF. The CDR3 DNA sequence: TGCGCCAGCAGCGCGGGCGGTGCGTACACCGGGGAGCTGTTTTTT. The chain recombines TRBV5-1 with TRBJ2-2, with D perhaps matching TRBD2 (5 bases). CDR3 size: 15 residues. V was trimmed by 4 bases and J by 3 bases, leaving 13 bases between them. The germline V gene encodes CDR1 SGHRS and CDR2 YFSETQ.

The J gene is TRBJ1-4, the V gene TRBV4-3; D remains unclear. This CDR3 has 14 amino acids. The germline V and J ends were trimmed by 1 base and 5 bases, with 8 bases remaining between them. The V gene's germline CDR1 is LGHNA and CDR2 YSLEER. The CDR3 DNA reads TGCGCCAGCAGCCAAGGGCGATTAAATGAAAAACTGTTTTTT. Residues: CASSQGRLNEKLFF.

With regard to this clone: One junction end does not reproduce the germline sequence, and a read error may be involved. This rearrangement joins TRBV4-1 to TRBJ2-1; D is perhaps TRBD1 (6 bases). Germline CDR1 MGHRA, CDR2 YSYEKL. The CDR3 spans 16 residues. The CDR3 region is CASSQGSGVGYNERFF. CDR3 nucleotide sequence: TGCGCCAGCAGCCAAGGATCAGGGGTGGGGTACAATGAGCGGTTCTTC.

This clone was observed a handful of times. This chain joins TRBV4-1 and TRBJ2-2; 10 bases map to TRBD2. Germline CDR1 and CDR2: MGHRA and YSYEKL. The ends lost 2 bases at V and 3 bases at J; junction bases unmatched: 9. The CDR3 contains 18 residues. The CDR3, as DNA: TGCGCCAGCAGCCAACCCCCGGGGCTAGCGGGAGACACCGGGGAGCTGTTTTTT. Translation: CASSQPPGLAGDTGELFF.

The table lists this clone with a count of one. The genes are TRBV6-5 and TRBJ1-2; no reliable D call. Looked up from germline, CDR1 is MNHEY and CDR2 is SVGAGI. This CDR3 comprises 14 residues. The V and J ends lost 0 bases and 5 bases respectively, with 10 bases between them. CDR3 DNA: TGTGCCAGCAGTTACTCTTCTGGGGTTTATGGCTACACCTTC. Translated, it gives CASSYSSGVYGYTF.